This paragraph covers one T cell receptor (beta chain) sequence. Its antigen is unknown. Base qualities were left out, and no much larger clone turns up one base away. The High Capacity cDNA Reverse Transcription Kit was used to reverse transcribe all of the isolated RNA, meaning that expressed TCRB transcripts were what got sequenced. Deep immunoSEQ sequencing was applied to naive, central memory and regulatory T cell samples, giving an average of about 3.6 million total reads per sample. Sorted cells were lysed in RLT buffer and RNA was extracted with DNase-treated RNeasy Micro or Mini kits, depending on cell number. To prevent cross-contamination, every cell subset was processed on its own, while patient and healthy donor samples were processed together. TCRB sequences were amplified from cDNA with the immunoSEQ multiplex PCR, producing 87-bp fragments spanning the CDR3 region. Amplicons were sequenced on the Illumina HiSeq platform. In the original analysis: PCR bias was corrected computationally using synthetic template baselines, and reads within Hamming distance 2 were collapsed, with unmergeable singletons discarded. Reads were aligned to IMGT to assign V, D and J genes, CDR3 length, and insertions or deletions at six rearrangement sites. Within each subset, clonotype counts were normalized to the number of sorted cells before true diversity and Gini coefficients were calculated with the tcR R package. Repertoire sharing was quantified using the overlap coefficient calculated on TCRB nucleotide sequences. Out-of-frame TCRB sequences from naive cells were analyzed as a proxy for the pre-selection repertoire. What TCRdb holds here is the immuneACCESS table cut down to in-frame rearrangements. Part of the clones is not present; checked against another copy, under half of the missing clones reflect an unresolved V gene, and the others are unexplained. That table supplies the V and J calls and clone size; D and trimming were determined from the DNA. The sample table records about 620,000 clones; around 15% of these occur just once. About 0.097% of the sample comes from the top ten.

A single peripheral blood draw of approximately 120 mL on average was collected from each donor into heparinised tubes. Naive, central memory, regulatory and stem cell-like memory CD4+ T cells were sorted on a BD FACSAria II using a panel including CD45RO, CCR7, CD25, CD127, CD95 and CD27. Every sorted population had a purity above 95%. PBMCs were isolated immediately by Lymphoprep density gradient centrifugation and stained directly without culture. So that batch effects would be minimized, each experiment stained and sorted samples in pairs, pairing one healthy donor with one patient. The data are from a study of beta chain features in type 1 diabetes (dated by TCRdb to the late 2010s). Broadly, across the study: No differences in mean age, gender distribution, total cell number or subset yield were found between patients and healthy donors. A total of 100 million to 110 million sorted cells were examined across all samples, and a strong correlation was observed between cell number per subset and RNA yield. In the study, recently diagnosed type 1 diabetes patients and matched healthy donors were compared on the TCRB repertoires of their sorted circulating CD4+ T cell subsets. Regulatory and stem cell-like memory subsets were isolated from only 8 patients and about 8 healthy donors, whereas naive and central memory subsets came from all 28 donors.

Summary of the overall study and its limitations: Naive, central memory and regulatory TCRB repertoires appeared to be more alike among patients than among healthy donors. Type 1 diabetes patients showed a moderate but significant shortening of TCRB CDR3 length in all four CD4+ subsets. Because the HLA sub-analyses included only small numbers of individuals, any influence of HLA type on TCRB rearrangement was left unresolved. Because cDNA rather than genomic DNA was sequenced, highly expressing activated cells could have been over-represented, although no difference in activation and CD3 levels was found between groups. PCR may preferentially amplify shorter templates, but because patient and control samples were amplified and corrected together, any resulting skew would affect both groups equally. Fewer insertions and more nucleotide deletions at VDJ recombination sites were observed in patients with type 1 diabetes, implying thymic rearrangement abnormalities.

The CDR3 runs 14 amino acids, cysteine and phenylalanine included. Only the CDR3 portion is preserved as DNA: 42 bases, with reading frame beginning at the first base. V lost 6 bases and J lost 4 bases, and the count of bases not matched to a germline gene is 0. As encoded in the germline V gene, CDR1 is WSHSY while CDR2 is SAAADI. Rearrangement joined TRBV10-2 to TRBJ2-1; 13 bases in the junction line up with TRBD2. The sequence was collected from a man younger than 35 in good health. Sequencing was done on a sample of naive CD4+ T cells from blood. According to the study, the label for this sample's cell subset or site signals: true naive CD4+ T cells. The CDR3 corresponds to CASRLAGGYNEQFF. The sequenced DNA: TGCGCCAGCAGACTAGCGGGAGGGTACAATGAGCAGTTCTTC.